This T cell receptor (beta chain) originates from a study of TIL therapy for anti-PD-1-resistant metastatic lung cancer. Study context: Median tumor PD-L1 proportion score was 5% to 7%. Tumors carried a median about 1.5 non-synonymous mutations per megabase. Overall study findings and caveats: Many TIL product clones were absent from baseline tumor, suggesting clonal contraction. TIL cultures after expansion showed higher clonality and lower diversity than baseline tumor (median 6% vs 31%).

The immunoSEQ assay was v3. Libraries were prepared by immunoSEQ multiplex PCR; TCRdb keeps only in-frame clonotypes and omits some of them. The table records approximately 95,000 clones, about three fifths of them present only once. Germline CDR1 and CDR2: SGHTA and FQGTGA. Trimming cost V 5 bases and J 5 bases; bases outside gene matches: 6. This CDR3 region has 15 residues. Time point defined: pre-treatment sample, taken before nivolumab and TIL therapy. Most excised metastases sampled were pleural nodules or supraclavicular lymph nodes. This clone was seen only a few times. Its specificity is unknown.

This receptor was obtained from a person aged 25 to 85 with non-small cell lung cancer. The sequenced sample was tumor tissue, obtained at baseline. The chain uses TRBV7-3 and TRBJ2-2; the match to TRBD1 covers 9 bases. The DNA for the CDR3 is TGTGCCAGCAGCCCAGGGACAGGGTGGACCGGGGAGCTGTTTTTT. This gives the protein CASSPGTGWTGELFF.